Listed below are T cell receptor beta chains from one sample, sequenced in a study of blood T cells in healthy people across ages. TCRdb used MiXCR to reprocess the 5' RACE reads, holding one entry per CDR3 protein. The sample consists of 850,000 to 950,000 distinct CDR3 sequences, more than 25% of them appearing once. The sequenced sample consisted of blood. Receptor source: a woman of 80 years or more in good health. Both conserved end residues are part of each CDR3. The D gene is left open where the match is weak. The size of a clone is reported for some rows only, either as once, few or many, or as a class for expanded clones.

TRBV4-3	15	.	TRBJ1-2	many	CASSQGLGQNYGYTF	TGCGCCAGCAGCCAAGGACTCGGTCAAAACTATGGCTACACCTTC
TRBV7-2	14	.	TRBJ1-2	few	CASSLGQDTYGYTF	TGTGCCAGCAGCTTAGGTCAGGACACCTATGGCTACACCTTC
TRBV6-2/TRBV6-3	15	.	TRBJ2-7	.	CASSYPSAGTYEQYF	TGTGCCAGCAGTTACCCTAGCGCCGGTACCTACGAGCAGTACTTC
TRBV3-1	15	.	TRBJ1-6	.	CASSQQGTANSPLHF	TGTGCCAGCAGCCAACAAGGGACGGCTAATTCACCCCTCCACTTT
TRBV12-3/TRBV12-4	14	TRBD1	TRBJ1-4	.	CASSAGQGWEKLFF	TGTGCCAGCAGTGCTGGACAGGGTTGGGAAAAACTGTTTTTT
TRBV11-2	15	.	TRBJ2-3	few	CASNIKGVRTDTQYF	TGTGCCAGCAACATAAAGGGGGTCAGGACAGATACGCAGTATTTT
TRBV4-2	15	TRBD2	TRBJ2-7	.	CARSPRTSGNYEQYF	TGTGCCAGGAGCCCAAGGACTAGCGGGAACTACGAGCAGTACTTC
TRBV20-1	14	TRBD1	TRBJ1-1	.	CSAGTAILGAEAFF	TGCAGCGCCGGGACAGCAATCCTGGGCGCTGAAGCTTTCTTT
TRBV19	15	.	TRBJ2-4	.	CASSILGSSKNIQYF	TGTGCCAGTAGTATTTTGGGTTCTTCCAAAAACATTCAGTACTTC
TRBV18	15	.	TRBJ2-4	many	CASSPDRGAKNIQYF	TGTGCCAGCTCACCGGACCGGGGAGCCAAAAACATTCAGTACTTC
TRBV27	13	TRBD1	TRBJ2-1	.	CASRGHRGTEQFF	TGTGCCAGCAGGGGCCACAGGGGAACTGAGCAGTTCTTC
TRBV7-2	18	TRBD2	TRBJ2-3	many	CASSLEVQTSGGPGSQYF	TGTGCCAGCAGCTTAGAGGTACAAACTAGCGGGGGGCCCGGGTCGCAGTATTTT
TRBV4-2	16	TRBD2	TRBJ2-3	many	CASSQDLTSGQTTQYF	TGTGCCAGCAGCCAAGATCTGACTAGCGGTCAAACTACGCAGTATTTT
TRBV6-2/TRBV6-3	14	.	TRBJ1-5	many	CASSRQLSNQPQHF	TGTGCCAGCAGTCGACAGCTTAGCAATCAGCCCCAGCATTTT
TRBV20-1	13	.	TRBJ2-1	many	CSGPDLRNNEQFF	TGCAGTGGGCCGGACCTTCGTAACAATGAGCAGTTCTTC
TRBV7-2	15	TRBD1	TRBJ2-3	many	CASSVGSTGADTQYF	TGTGCCAGCAGCGTAGGGTCGACAGGGGCAGATACGCAGTATTTT
TRBV6-5	16	TRBD1	TRBJ1-2	many	CASSYRGTADNYGYTF	TGTGCCAGCAGTTACCGCGGGACAGCAGATAACTATGGCTACACCTTC
TRBV28	12	.	TRBJ2-7	few	CASSPGQIEQYF	TGTGCCAGCAGTCCCGGACAAATCGAGCAGTACTTC
TRBV11-2	14	TRBD1	TRBJ2-5	many	CASSFEGGWVTQYF	TGTGCCAGCAGCTTTGAAGGGGGCTGGGTAACCCAGTACTTC
TRBV4-2	13	.	TRBJ2-1	once	CASSRVDGNEQFF	TGTGCCAGCAGCCGCGTAGACGGAAATGAGCAGTTCTTC
TRBV5-1	15	.	TRBJ2-2	.	CASSLQGSNTGELFF	TGCGCCAGCAGCTTGCAGGGATCGAACACCGGGGAGCTGTTTTTT
TRBV5-1	15	TRBD2	TRBJ2-5	.	CASSSSGSGGETQYF	TGCGCCAGCAGCTCCTCGGGGAGCGGGGGTGAGACCCAGTACTTC
TRBV7-7	14	TRBD2	TRBJ2-5	many	CASSSGLVQETQYF	TGTGCCAGCAGCTCAGGACTAGTACAAGAGACCCAGTACTTC
TRBV6-5	16	.	TRBJ2-2	.	CASSFQGGANTGELFF	TGTGCCAGCAGTTTCCAGGGGGGCGCGAACACCGGGGAGCTGTTTTTT
TRBV20-1	12	.	TRBJ2-1	many	CSAFRGGGHLFF	TGCAGTGCTTTCCGTGGTGGTGGGCATCTGTTCTTC
TRBV5-6	16	.	TRBJ2-3	many	CASSSQLGTSTDTQYF	TGTGCCAGCAGCTCCCAATTGGGGACTAGCACAGATACGCAGTATTTT
TRBV6-6	14	.	TRBJ1-1	.	CASSYKGGGTEAFF	TGTGCCAGCAGTTATAAGGGGGGGGGCACTGAAGCTTTCTTT
TRBV5-1	15	.	TRBJ2-5	few	CASSPQGSGQETQYF	TGCGCCAGCAGCCCCCAGGGGAGCGGGCAAGAGACCCAGTACTTC
TRBV6-6	16	.	TRBJ1-6	.	CASSLQAVGVGSPLHF	TGTGCCAGCAGTCTTCAGGCGGTGGGAGTCGGTTCACCCCTCCACTTT
TRBV12-3/TRBV12-4	15	TRBD1	TRBJ2-3	.	CASIPTGQGTDTQYF	TGTGCCAGCATCCCCACGGGACAGGGCACAGATACGCAGTATTTT
TRBV20-1	13	TRBD1	TRBJ1-1	.	CSAQTGWETEAFF	TGCAGTGCTCAGACAGGGTGGGAGACTGAAGCTTTCTTT
TRBV6-5	15	.	TRBJ1-1	.	CASSYGAGMNTEAFF	TGTGCCAGCAGTTATGGGGCGGGCATGAACACTGAAGCTTTCTTT
TRBV11-2	15	TRBD2	TRBJ2-5	few	CASSLVRGGPGTQYF	TGTGCCAGCAGCTTAGTACGGGGGGGTCCCGGGACCCAGTACTTC
TRBV20-1	12	.	TRBJ2-5	many	CSALKGGETQYF	TGCAGTGCTTTAAAAGGGGGGGAGACCCAGTACTTC
TRBV5-1	13	.	TRBJ2-2	.	CASSLATDGELFF	TGCGCCAGCAGCTTGGCCACGGACGGGGAGCTGTTTTTT
TRBV28	16	.	TRBJ2-7	many	CASSLGRGSVSYEQYF	TGTGCCAGCAGTTTGGGGAGGGGGTCGGTGTCCTACGAGCAGTACTTC
TRBV9	13	.	TRBJ2-2	.	CASSVSAGGELFF	TGTGCCAGCAGCGTGTCTGCGGGCGGGGAGCTGTTTTTT
TRBV10-3	16	.	TRBJ1-3	.	CAISEGVSGSGNTIYF	TGTGCCATCAGTGAGGGGGTCTCAGGCTCTGGAAACACCATATATTTT
TRBV12-3/TRBV12-4	13	TRBD1	TRBJ1-5	.	CASRGDRGQPKHF	TGTGCCAGCAGGGGGGACAGGGGGCAGCCCAAGCATTTT
TRBV12-3/TRBV12-4	15	.	TRBJ2-1	many	CASSPRGGEINEQFF	TGTGCCAGCAGTCCCAGGGGGGGCGAAATAAATGAGCAGTTCTTC
TRBV29-1	15	TRBD1	TRBJ2-5	many	CSVEEMQGARETQYF	TGCAGCGTTGAAGAGATGCAGGGGGCGAGGGAGACCCAGTACTTC
TRBV6-2/TRBV6-3	18	.	TRBJ1-1	.	CASSYSNLLVGENTEAFF	TGTGCCAGCAGTTACTCGAATCTCCTCGTTGGGGAGAACACTGAAGCTTTCTTT
TRBV4-1	15	.	TRBJ1-4	.	CASSLPGLKNEKLFF	TGCGCCAGCAGCCTCCCGGGACTGAAAAATGAAAAACTGTTTTTT
TRBV5-1	16	TRBD1	TRBJ2-3	many	CASSLGTGGNTDTQYF	TGCGCCAGCAGCTTAGGGACAGGGGGCAACACAGATACGCAGTATTTT
TRBV14	13	.	TRBJ1-2	.	CASSHKPNYGYTF	TGTGCCAGCAGCCACAAGCCTAACTATGGCTACACCTTC
TRBV6-2/TRBV6-3	13	TRBD1	TRBJ1-4	.	CASSIGTAGKLFF	TGTGCCAGCAGTATTGGGACAGCGGGAAAACTGTTTTTT
TRBV29-1	12	TRBD1	TRBJ2-5	.	CSGDRDQETQFF	TGCAGCGGAGACAGGGATCAAGAGACCCAGTTCTTT
TRBV7-8	16	.	TRBJ2-1	.	CASSSQPAGQQESQFF	TGTGCCAGCAGCTCCCAACCGGCGGGGCAGCAAGAGTCCCAGTTCTTC
TRBV5-1	18	TRBD2	TRBJ2-1	few	CASSGKRGDYSSYNEQFF	TGCGCCAGCAGCGGAAAGCGGGGGGACTATAGCTCCTACAATGAGCAGTTCTTC
TRBV7-2	16	TRBD2	TRBJ2-5	many	CASSQLAGLLQETQYF	TGTGCCAGCAGTCAACTAGCGGGGCTCCTCCAAGAGACCCAGTACTTC